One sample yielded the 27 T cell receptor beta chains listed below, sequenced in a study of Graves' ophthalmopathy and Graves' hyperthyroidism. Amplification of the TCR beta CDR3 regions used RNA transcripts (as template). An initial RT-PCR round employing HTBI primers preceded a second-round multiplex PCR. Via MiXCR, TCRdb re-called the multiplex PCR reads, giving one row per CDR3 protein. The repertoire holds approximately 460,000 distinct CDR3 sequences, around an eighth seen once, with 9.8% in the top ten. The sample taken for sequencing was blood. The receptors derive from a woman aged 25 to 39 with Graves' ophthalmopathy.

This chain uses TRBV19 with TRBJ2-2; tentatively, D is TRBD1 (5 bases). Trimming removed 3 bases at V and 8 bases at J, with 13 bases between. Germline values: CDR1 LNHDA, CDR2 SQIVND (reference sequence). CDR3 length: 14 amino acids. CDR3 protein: CASSMGPWAGELFF. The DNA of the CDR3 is TGTGCCAGTAGTATGGGGCCTTGGGCGGGGGAGCTGTTTTTT.

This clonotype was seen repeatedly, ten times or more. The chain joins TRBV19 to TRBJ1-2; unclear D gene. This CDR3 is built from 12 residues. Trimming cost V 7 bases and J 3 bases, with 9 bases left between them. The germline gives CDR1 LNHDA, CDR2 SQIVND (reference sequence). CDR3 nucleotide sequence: TGTGCCAGTAATCATCTCGACTATGGCTACACCTTC. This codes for CASNHLDYGYTF.

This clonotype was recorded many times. CDR3 DNA sequence: TGTGCCAGCAGTCACCATCGTCGGGACAGTTACTACGAGCAGTACTTC. Its protein is CASSHHRRDSYYEQYF. J is TRBJ2-7 and V is TRBV12-3 or TRBV12-4; 7 nucleotides line up with TRBD1. There are 16 residues in the CDR3. V gave up 5 bases and J gave up 3 bases; unmatched junction bases: 13.

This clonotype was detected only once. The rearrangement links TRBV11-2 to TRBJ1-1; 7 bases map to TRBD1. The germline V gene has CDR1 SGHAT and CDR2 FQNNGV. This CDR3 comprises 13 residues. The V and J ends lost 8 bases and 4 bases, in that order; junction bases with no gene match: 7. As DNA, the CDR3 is TGTGCCAGCGGGGAGGGGGCGAGCACTGAAGCTTTCTTT. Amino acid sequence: CASGEGASTEAFF.

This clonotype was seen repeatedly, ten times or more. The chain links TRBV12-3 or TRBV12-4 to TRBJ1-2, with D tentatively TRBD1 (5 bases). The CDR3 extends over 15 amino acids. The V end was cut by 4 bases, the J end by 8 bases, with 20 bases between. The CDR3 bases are TGTGCCAGCAGTTGGGGAGCAGGGAAGGTGGGGGGCTACACCTTC. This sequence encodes CASSWGAGKVGGYTF.

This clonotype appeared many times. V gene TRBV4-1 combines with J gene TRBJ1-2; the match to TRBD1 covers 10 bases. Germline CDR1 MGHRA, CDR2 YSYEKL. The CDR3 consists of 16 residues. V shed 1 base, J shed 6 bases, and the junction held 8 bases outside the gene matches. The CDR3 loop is CASSQVARDRGHGYTF. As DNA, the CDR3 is TGCGCCAGCAGCCAAGTGGCACGGGACAGGGGACATGGCTACACCTTC.

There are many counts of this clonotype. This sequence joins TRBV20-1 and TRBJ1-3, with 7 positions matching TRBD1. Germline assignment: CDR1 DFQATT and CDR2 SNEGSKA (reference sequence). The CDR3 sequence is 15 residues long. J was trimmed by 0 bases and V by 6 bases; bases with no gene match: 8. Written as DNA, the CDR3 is TGCAGTGCCATGGACAGGACTCGCTCTGGAAACACCATATATTTT. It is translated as CSAMDRTRSGNTIYF.

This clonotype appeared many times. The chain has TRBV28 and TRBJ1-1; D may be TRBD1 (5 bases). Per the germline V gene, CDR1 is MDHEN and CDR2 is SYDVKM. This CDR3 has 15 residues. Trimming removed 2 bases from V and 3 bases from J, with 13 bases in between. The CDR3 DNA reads TGTGCCAGCAGTTTACTAGGGGAGCCAGACACTGAAGCTTTCTTT. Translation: CASSLLGEPDTEAFF.

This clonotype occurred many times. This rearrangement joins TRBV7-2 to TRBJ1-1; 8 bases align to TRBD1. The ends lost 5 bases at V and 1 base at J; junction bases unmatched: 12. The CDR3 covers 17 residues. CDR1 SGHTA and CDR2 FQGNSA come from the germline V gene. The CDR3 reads CASSGDNRGDTNTEAFF. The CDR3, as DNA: TGTGCCAGCAGCGGGGACAACAGGGGGGACACGAACACTGAAGCTTTCTTT.

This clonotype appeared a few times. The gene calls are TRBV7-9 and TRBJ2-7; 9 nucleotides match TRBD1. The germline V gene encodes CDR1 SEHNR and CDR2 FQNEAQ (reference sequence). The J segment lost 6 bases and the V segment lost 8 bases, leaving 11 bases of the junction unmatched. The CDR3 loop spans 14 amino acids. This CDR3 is CASSFGTGSSEQYF. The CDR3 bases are TGTGCCAGCTCGTTCGGGACAGGGTCTTCCGAGCAGTACTTC.

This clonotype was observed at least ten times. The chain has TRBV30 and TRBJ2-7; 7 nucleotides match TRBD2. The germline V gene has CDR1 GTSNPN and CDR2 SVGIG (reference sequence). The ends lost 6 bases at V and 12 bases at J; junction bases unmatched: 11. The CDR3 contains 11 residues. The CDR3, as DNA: TGTGCCTGTTACACCCGGGGGGAGGCGTACTTC. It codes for CACYTRGEAYF.

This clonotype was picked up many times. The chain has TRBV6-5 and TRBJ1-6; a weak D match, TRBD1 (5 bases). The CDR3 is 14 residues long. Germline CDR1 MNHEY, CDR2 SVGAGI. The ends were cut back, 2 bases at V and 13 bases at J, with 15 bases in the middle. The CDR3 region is CASSYGTRRFPLHF. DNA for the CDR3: TGTGCCAGCAGTTACGGGACTCGCAGATTCCCCCTCCACTTT.

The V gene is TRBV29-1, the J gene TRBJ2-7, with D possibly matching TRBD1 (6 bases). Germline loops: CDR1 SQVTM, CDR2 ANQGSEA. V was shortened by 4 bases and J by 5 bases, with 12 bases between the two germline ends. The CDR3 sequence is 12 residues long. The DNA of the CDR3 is TGCAGCGTTGCATCACAGGGTAACGAGCAGTACTTC. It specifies CSVASQGNEQYF.

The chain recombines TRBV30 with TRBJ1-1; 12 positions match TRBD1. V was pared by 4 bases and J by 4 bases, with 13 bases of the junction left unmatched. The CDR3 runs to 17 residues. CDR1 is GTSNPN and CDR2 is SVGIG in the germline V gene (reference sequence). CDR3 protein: CAWKIPGQGAGGTEAFF. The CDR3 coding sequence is TGTGCCTGGAAGATTCCGGGACAGGGGGCCGGGGGCACTGAAGCTTTCTTT.

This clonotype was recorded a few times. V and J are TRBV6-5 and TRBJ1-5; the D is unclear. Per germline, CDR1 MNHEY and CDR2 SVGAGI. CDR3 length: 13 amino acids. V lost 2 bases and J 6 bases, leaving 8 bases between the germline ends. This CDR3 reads CASSYGQTQPQHF. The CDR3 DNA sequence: TGTGCCAGCAGTTACGGTCAGACTCAGCCCCAGCATTTT.

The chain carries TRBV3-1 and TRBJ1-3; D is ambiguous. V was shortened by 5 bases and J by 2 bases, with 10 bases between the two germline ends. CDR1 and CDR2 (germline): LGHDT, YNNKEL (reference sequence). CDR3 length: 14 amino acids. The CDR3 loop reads CASSFGVTGNTIYF. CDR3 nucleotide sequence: TGTGCCAGCAGCTTTGGGGTAACTGGAAACACCATATATTTT.

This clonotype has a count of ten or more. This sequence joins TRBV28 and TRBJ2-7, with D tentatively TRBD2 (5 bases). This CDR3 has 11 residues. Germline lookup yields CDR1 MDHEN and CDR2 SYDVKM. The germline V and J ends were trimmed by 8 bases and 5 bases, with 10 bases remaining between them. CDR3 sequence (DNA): TGTGCCAGCGTACGAGGGAACGAGCAGTACTTC. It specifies CASVRGNEQYF.

CDR3 coding DNA: TGTGCCTGCCGACAGGGAAGGGGCTATGGCTACACCTTC. Encoded protein: CACRQGRGYGYTF. This chain uses TRBV30 with TRBJ1-2; TRBD1 agrees at 7 bases. CDR1 is GTSNPN and CDR2 is SVGIG in the germline V gene (reference sequence). Trimming at V came to 6 bases and at J to 4 bases, leaving 8 bases not matched to a gene. The CDR3 runs 13 residues. The whole variable domain, remainder taken from reference TRBV30 and TRBJ1-2, is SQTIHQWPATLVQPVGSPLSLECTVEGTSNPNLYWYRQAAGRGLQLLFYSVGIGQISSEVPQNLSASRPQDRQFILSSKKLLLSDSGFYLCACRQGRGYGYTFGSGTRLTVV.

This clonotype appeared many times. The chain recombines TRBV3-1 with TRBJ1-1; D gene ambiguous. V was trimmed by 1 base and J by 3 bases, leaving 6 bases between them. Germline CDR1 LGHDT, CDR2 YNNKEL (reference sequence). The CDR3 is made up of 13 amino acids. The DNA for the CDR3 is TGTGCCAGCAGCCAAGTCTATTACACTGAAGCTTTCTTT. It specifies CASSQVYYTEAFF.

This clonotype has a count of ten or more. The chain's CDR3 is CASTDGLAGPGGEQYF. DNA for the CDR3: TGTGCCAGCACCGACGGACTAGCGGGACCCGGGGGCGAGCAGTACTTC. This chain connects TRBV6-2 or TRBV6-3 to TRBJ2-7; 12 bases agree with TRBD2. The germline V gene encodes CDR1 MNHEY and CDR2 SVGEGT. This CDR3 region has 16 residues. After removal of 7 bases from V and 6 bases from J, the junction contained 13 bases not matched to a gene.

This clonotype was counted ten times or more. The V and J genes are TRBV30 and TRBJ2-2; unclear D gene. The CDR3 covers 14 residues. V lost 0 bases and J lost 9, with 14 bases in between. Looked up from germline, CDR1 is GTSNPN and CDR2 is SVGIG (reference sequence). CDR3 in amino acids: CAWSVMSSFRELFF. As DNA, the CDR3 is TGTGCCTGGAGTGTAATGTCTTCCTTTCGGGAGCTGTTTTTT.

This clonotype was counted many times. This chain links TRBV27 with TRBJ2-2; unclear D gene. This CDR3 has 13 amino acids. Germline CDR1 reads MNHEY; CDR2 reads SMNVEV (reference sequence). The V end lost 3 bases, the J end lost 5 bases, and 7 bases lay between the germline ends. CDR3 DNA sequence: TGTGCCAGCAGTTTTGAACTAACCGGGGAGCTGTTTTTT. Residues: CASSFELTGELFF.

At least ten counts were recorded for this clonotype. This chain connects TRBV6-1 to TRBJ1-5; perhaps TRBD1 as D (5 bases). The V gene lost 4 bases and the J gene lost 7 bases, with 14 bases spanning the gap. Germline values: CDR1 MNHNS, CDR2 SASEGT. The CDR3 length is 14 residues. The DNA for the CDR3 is TGTGCCAGCAGTGTCTCAGGGACCCCCCAGCCCCAGCATTTT. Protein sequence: CASSVSGTPQPQHF.

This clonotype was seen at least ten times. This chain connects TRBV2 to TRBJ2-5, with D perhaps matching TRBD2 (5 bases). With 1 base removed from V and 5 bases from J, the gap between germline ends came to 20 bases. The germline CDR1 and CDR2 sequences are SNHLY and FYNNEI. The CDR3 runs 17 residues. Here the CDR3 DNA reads TGTGCCAGCAGTGAAGGGGAGAGGTCCGAGGGAGACGAGACCCAGTACTTC. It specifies CASSEGERSEGDETQYF.

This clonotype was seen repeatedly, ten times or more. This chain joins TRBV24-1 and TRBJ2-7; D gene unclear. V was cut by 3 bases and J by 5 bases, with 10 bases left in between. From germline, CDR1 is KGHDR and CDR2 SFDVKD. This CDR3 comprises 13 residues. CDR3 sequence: CATSDPASHEQYF. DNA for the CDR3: TGTGCCACCAGTGATCCGGCCTCACACGAGCAGTACTTC.

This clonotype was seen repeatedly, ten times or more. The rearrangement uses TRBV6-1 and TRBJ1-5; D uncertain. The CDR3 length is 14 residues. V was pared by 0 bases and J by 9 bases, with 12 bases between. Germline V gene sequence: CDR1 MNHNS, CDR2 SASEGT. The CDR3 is CASSEAPTSWPQHF. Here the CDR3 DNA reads TGTGCCAGCAGTGAAGCGCCGACCTCTTGGCCCCAGCATTTT.

The CDR3 DNA sequence: TGTGCCAGCAGTCCACCGACGGGGGTCAAAGAGACCCAGTACTTC. This gives the protein CASSPPTGVKETQYF. The V call is TRBV12-3 or TRBV12-4, the J call TRBJ2-5; D is possibly TRBD2 (6 bases). The CDR3 covers 15 residues. Trimming stripped 5 bases from V and 3 bases from J, with 16 bases between.